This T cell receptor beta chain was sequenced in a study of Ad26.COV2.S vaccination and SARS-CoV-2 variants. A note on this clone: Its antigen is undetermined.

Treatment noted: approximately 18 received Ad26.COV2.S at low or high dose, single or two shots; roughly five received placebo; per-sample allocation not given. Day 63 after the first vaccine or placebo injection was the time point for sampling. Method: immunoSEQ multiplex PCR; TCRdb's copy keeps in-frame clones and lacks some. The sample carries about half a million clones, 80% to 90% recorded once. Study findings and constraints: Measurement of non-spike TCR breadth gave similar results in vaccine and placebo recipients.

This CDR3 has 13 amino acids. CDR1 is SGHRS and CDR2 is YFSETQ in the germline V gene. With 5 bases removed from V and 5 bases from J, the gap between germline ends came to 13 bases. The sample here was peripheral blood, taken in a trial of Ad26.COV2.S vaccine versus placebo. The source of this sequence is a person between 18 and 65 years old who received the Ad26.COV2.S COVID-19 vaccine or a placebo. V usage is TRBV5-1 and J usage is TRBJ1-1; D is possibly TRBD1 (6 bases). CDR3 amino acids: CASSYDRSTEAFF. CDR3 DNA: TGCGCCAGCAGTTACGACAGGTCAACTGAAGCTTTCTTT. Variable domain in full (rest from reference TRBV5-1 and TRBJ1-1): KAGVTQTPRYLIKTRGQQVTLSCSPISGHRSVSWYQQTPGQGLQFLFEYFSETQRNKGNFPGRFSGRQFSNSRSEMNVSTLELGDSALYLCASSYDRSTEAFFGQGTRLTVV.